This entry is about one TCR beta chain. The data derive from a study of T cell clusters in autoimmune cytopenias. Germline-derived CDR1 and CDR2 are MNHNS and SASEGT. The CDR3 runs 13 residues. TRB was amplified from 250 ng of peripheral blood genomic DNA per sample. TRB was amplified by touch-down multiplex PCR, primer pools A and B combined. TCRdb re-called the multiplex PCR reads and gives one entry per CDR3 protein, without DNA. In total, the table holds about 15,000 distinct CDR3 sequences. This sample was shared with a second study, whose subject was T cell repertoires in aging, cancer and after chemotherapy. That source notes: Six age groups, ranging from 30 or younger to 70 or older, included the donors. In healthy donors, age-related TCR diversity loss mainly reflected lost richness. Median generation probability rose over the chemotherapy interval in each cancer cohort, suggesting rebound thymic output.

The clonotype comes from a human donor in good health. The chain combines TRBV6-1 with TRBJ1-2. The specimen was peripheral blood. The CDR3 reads CASSESAGLGYTF.